One and the same sample provided the 22 T cell receptor beta chains below, sequenced in a study of T-cell reconstitution after alpha-beta-depleted transplantation in children. Unique molecular identifiers were incorporated when the TCRbeta library was constructed. TCRdb re-analysed the PCR reads in MiXCR, keeping a single row per CDR3 protein. The sample has around 190,000 distinct CDR3 sequences, approximately 7% seen once. The starting material was PBMCs, obtained before TCRalphabeta/CD19-depleted stem cell transplant. The origin of the receptors is a boy younger than 10 with acute lymphoblastic leukemia, due to receive a stem cell transplant.

This clonotype was seen repeatedly, ten times or more. CDR3 sequence: CASSPIGPNEQFF. In DNA, the CDR3 is TGTGCCAGCAGCCCTATCGGGCCTAATGAGCAGTTCTTC. The chain recombines TRBV7-2 with TRBJ2-1; the D is unclear. The CDR3 extends over 13 amino acids. V lost 5 bases and J lost 7, with 12 bases in between. From germline, CDR1 is SGHTA and CDR2 FQGNSA.

This clonotype was detected only a few times. The CDR3 protein is CSAPLVLNYNEQFF. The CDR3 DNA sequence: TGCAGTGCCCCTCTCGTACTCAACTACAATGAGCAGTTCTTC. V usage is TRBV20-1 and J usage is TRBJ2-1, with D uncertain. V lost 6 bases and J 3 bases, leaving 15 bases between the germline ends. The CDR3 has 14 amino acids. Germline V gene lookup returns CDR1 DFQATT and CDR2 SNEGSKA (reference sequence).

This clonotype was recorded many times. The rearrangement joins TRBV12-3 or TRBV12-4 to TRBJ2-7, with 7 bases lining up with TRBD2. The J segment lost 6 bases and the V segment lost 3 bases, leaving 8 bases of the junction unmatched. The CDR3 contains 14 residues. The DNA for the CDR3 is TGTGCCAGCAGTTTCGGGACTACACTGGGCGAGCAGTACTTC. Residues: CASSFGTTLGEQYF.

This clonotype was seen many times. V and J are TRBV28 and TRBJ2-2, with D unclear. With 4 bases removed from V and 0 bases from J, the gap between germline ends came to 12 bases. CDR3 length: 16 amino acids. Germline V lookup: CDR1 MDHEN, CDR2 SYDVKM. DNA for the CDR3: TGTGCCAGCAGTTCACCAGGACCCCCGAACACCGGGGAGCTGTTTTTT. This sequence encodes CASSSPGPPNTGELFF.

This clonotype has more than one count but fewer than ten. V gene TRBV4-2 combines with J gene TRBJ2-3; 10 bases line up with TRBD2. This CDR3 comprises 17 residues. Per germline, CDR1 LGHNA and CDR2 YNFKEQ. The V and J ends lost 0 bases and 5 bases, in that order; junction bases with no gene match: 8. CDR3 amino acids: CASSQEKSGGARDTQYF. In nucleotides, the CDR3 is TGTGCCAGCAGCCAAGAAAAGAGCGGGGGGGCCCGAGATACGCAGTATTTT.

This clonotype was counted only a few times. The J gene is TRBJ2-4, the V gene TRBV12-3 or TRBV12-4; TRBD2 aligns across 13 bases. With 6 bases clipped from V and 1 base from J, the junction kept 6 bases outside the gene matches. The length of the CDR3 is 17 residues. CDR3 in DNA: TGTGCCAGCAGGGATACTAGCGGGGGGGCCGCCAAAAACATTCAGTACTTC. Its protein product is CASRDTSGGAAKNIQYF.

The chain employs TRBV12-3 or TRBV12-4 and TRBJ2-6; the D gene is possibly TRBD2 (5 bases). CDR3 length: 18 residues. The V end lost 5 bases, the J end lost 0 bases, and 17 bases lay between the germline ends. The CDR3 DNA is TGTGCCAGCAGTCTACCCCGGACTTTCTCCTCTGGGGCCAACGTCCTGACTTTC. Amino acids: CASSLPRTFSSGANVLTF.

The sample holds many counts of this clonotype. The V call is TRBV6-5, the J call TRBJ1-2, with a possible D match to TRBD1 (5 bases). Germline assignment: CDR1 MNHEY and CDR2 SVGAGI. V gave up 6 bases and J gave up 8 bases, with 16 bases separating them. The CDR3 contains 13 residues. In nucleotides, the CDR3 is TGTGCCAGCAGCCCTGGGGCAGTCAGCGGCTACACCTTC. Amino acids: CASSPGAVSGYTF.

This clonotype has only a few counts. The CDR3 nucleotides are TGCAGCACACCCGGGACAAGGCAAAGGCTACGCGAGCAGTACTTC. This gives the protein CSTPGTRQRLREQYF. The gene calls are TRBV20-1 and TRBJ2-7; D is possibly TRBD1 (6 bases). The CDR3 is made up of 15 amino acids. Germline-derived CDR1 and CDR2 are DFQATT and SNEGSKA (reference sequence).

This clonotype was counted at least ten times. The chain recombines TRBV6-2 or TRBV6-3 with TRBJ2-1, with 9 positions matching TRBD2. Per germline, CDR1 MNHEY and CDR2 SVGEGT. This CDR3 region has 17 residues. V dropped 2 bases and J dropped 4; count of bases not matched to a gene: 9. CDR3 region: CASSYDLSGGRYNEQFF. In nucleotides, the CDR3 is TGTGCCAGCAGTTACGACCTTAGCGGGGGCCGATACAATGAGCAGTTCTTC.

The gene calls are TRBV4-2 and TRBJ2-2, with 11 bases fitting TRBD2. This CDR3 is built from 16 residues. Trimming removed 2 bases from V and 10 bases from J; junction bases left unmatched: 9. Germline V CDR1 and CDR2: LGHNA, YNFKEQ. CDR3 nucleotides: TGTGCCAGCAGCCAACCCATAGCGGGGGGGCCTGCGGAGCTGTTTTTT. Protein: CASSQPIAGGPAELFF.

This clonotype was counted ten times or more. The CDR3 sequence is CATSVRGDGNTIYF. The CDR3 DNA sequence: TGTGCCACCAGCGTCAGGGGAGATGGAAACACCATATATTTT. The chain uses TRBV15 and TRBJ1-3, with D tentatively TRBD1 (6 bases). CDR3 length: 14 amino acids. Trimming took 5 bases from V and 3 from J, leaving 11 bases between them. Germline CDR1 and CDR2: LNHNV and YYDKDF (reference sequence).

The chain employs TRBV11-2 and TRBJ2-3; 8 nucleotides line up with TRBD1. Germline trimming cut 4 bases from V and 8 bases from J; bases unmatched to any gene: 5. CDR1 and CDR2 from the germline V gene are SGHAT and FQNNGV. The CDR3 spans 13 residues. This chain's CDR3 is CASSSQTGATQYF. CDR3 DNA: TGTGCCAGCAGCTCCCAGACAGGGGCTACGCAGTATTTT.

This clonotype was found many times. The chain carries TRBV5-1 and TRBJ1-5, with D uncertain. V shed 0 bases and J shed 6 bases, with 13 bases lying between them. Per the germline V gene, CDR1 is SGHRS and CDR2 is YFSETQ. This CDR3 has 15 residues. CDR3 region: CASSLEFSPIQPQHF. The CDR3 DNA sequence: TGCGCCAGCAGCTTGGAGTTCTCCCCTATTCAGCCCCAGCATTTT.

In its sample, this clonotype was seen many times. The chain employs TRBV20-1 and TRBJ1-4; no clear D gene. V was trimmed by 2 bases and J by 3 bases, leaving 7 bases between them. The CDR3 has 13 amino acids. Germline V gene sequence: CDR1 DFQATT, CDR2 SNEGSKA (reference sequence). The CDR3 coding sequence is TGCAGTGCTAGACGGGAGGCTAATGAAAAACTGTTTTTT. It encodes CSARREANEKLFF.

The table lists this clonotype with a few counts. This sequence joins TRBV7-3 and TRBJ2-3; TRBD2 is a possible D gene (6 bases). This CDR3 is built from 17 residues. Trimming took off 4 bases at V and 2 bases at J, with 19 bases between the two ends. CDR1 SGHTA and CDR2 FQGTGA come from the germline V gene. The CDR3 region has the DNA TGTGCCAGCAGCTATCACTCTCCGGGACTTTACACAGATACGCAGTATTTT. Its translation is CASSYHSPGLYTDTQYF.

There are a few counts of this clonotype. The chain couples TRBV12-3 or TRBV12-4 to TRBJ1-2; weak D call: TRBD1 (5 bases). Trimming shortened V by 4 bases and J by 4 bases, and 13 bases separated the two germline ends. There are 14 residues in the CDR3. CDR3 coding DNA: TGTGCCAGCAGTTCGACTTGGGACGTCTATGGCTACACCTTC. It encodes CASSSTWDVYGYTF.

This clonotype appeared a few times. The V call is TRBV7-6, the J call TRBJ2-5; D remains unclear. Germline V gene sequence: CDR1 SGHVS, CDR2 FNYEAQ. The CDR3 extends over 14 amino acids. Trimming pared 2 bases from V and 2 bases from J, leaving 9 bases between. The CDR3 reads CASSLRLLQETQYF. DNA of the CDR3: TGTGCCAGCAGCTTAAGACTCCTACAAGAGACCCAGTACTTC.

Ten or more counts support this clonotype. The V call is TRBV28, the J call TRBJ1-6, with TRBD1 identical over 7 bases. The CDR3 runs 15 residues. Germline V lookup: CDR1 MDHEN, CDR2 SYDVKM. Unmatched junction bases numbered 9, after V lost 4 bases and J lost 9 bases. CDR3 DNA: TGTGCCAGCAGTTCAGATGGGACAGTCATTTCACCCCTCCACTTT. Amino acids: CASSSDGTVISPLHF.

This clonotype turned up a few times. The chain is built from TRBV20-1 and TRBJ1-1, with TRBD1 matching 8 bases. V was pared by 4 bases and J by 3 bases, with 7 bases of the junction left unmatched. The CDR3 has 14 amino acids. Germline-derived CDR1 and CDR2 are DFQATT and SNEGSKA (reference sequence). CDR3 residues: CSATQGQGDTEAFF. The CDR3 DNA reads TGCAGTGCTACGCAAGGACAGGGAGACACTGAAGCTTTCTTT.

There are many counts of this clonotype. The J gene is TRBJ2-2, the V gene TRBV20-1; no definite D call. V lost 2 bases to trimming and J lost 4 bases, with 11 bases between them. CDR3 length equals 14 residues. Per germline, CDR1 DFQATT and CDR2 SNEGSKA (reference sequence). In nucleotides, the CDR3 is TGCAGTGCTAGATTCAGACGGCCCACCGGGGAGCTGTTTTTT. Translated, it gives CSARFRRPTGELFF.

There are a few counts of this clonotype. This sequence joins TRBV28 and TRBJ2-5; the match to TRBD1 covers 9 bases. The germline gives CDR1 MDHEN, CDR2 SYDVKM. This CDR3 has 19 amino acids. The trim removed 4 bases at V and 5 bases at J, leaving 20 bases unmatched. CDR3 sequence (DNA): TGTGCCAGCAGTTCGACGTATACCGGGACAGGGCGCCGTTACGAGACCCAGTACTTC. Encoded protein: CASSSTYTGTGRRYETQYF.